The rows below give T cell receptor beta chains drawn from one sample of a study of cytomegalovirus exposure and HLA in healthy donors. Assay used: immunoSEQ multiplex PCR; TCRdb lists only in-frame clones, some missing. The sample contains about 200,000 clones, roughly three quarters of which appear only once. Sample: PBMCs. Receptors originate from a male donor in good health and CMV-seropositive. Both conserved end residues are part of each CDR3. Fields, in order: V gene, J gene, D gene, CDR3 DNA, CDR3 protein. The D gene is left open where the match is weak.

v_gene: TRBV7-2
j_gene: TRBJ2-1
d_gene: NA
CDR3nt: TGTGCCAGCAGCCCTCTCGGCGGGGCCGTCTCCTACAATGAGCAGTTCTTC
CDR3aa: CASSPLGGAVSYNEQFF

v_gene: TRBV4-1
j_gene: TRBJ2-5
d_gene: TRBD2
CDR3nt: TGCGCCAGCAGCCGATCACCTGAGAGCGGGGGAGAGACCCAGTACTTC
CDR3aa: CASSRSPESGGETQYF

v_gene: TRBV7-9
j_gene: TRBJ2-7
d_gene: TRBD1
CDR3nt: TGTGCCAGCAGCTCCTTCGACAGGGGAGGTTCCTACGAGCAGTACTTC
CDR3aa: CASSSFDRGGSYEQYF

v_gene: TRBV29-1
j_gene: TRBJ2-7
d_gene: NA
CDR3nt: TGCAGCTTCCGAGATGGAGGCTCCTACGAGCAGTACTTC
CDR3aa: CSFRDGGSYEQYF

v_gene: TRBV9
j_gene: TRBJ2-2
d_gene: NA
CDR3nt: TGTGCCAGCCTGCGGCCGGTTCAACCCACCGGGGAGCTGTTTTTT
CDR3aa: CASLRPVQPTGELFF

v_gene: TRBV18
j_gene: TRBJ1-1
d_gene: NA
CDR3nt: TGTGCCAGCTCACCATCGGAGGGGACTGAAGCTTTCTTT
CDR3aa: CASSPSEGTEAFF

v_gene: TRBV9
j_gene: TRBJ2-1
d_gene: TRBD2
CDR3nt: TGTGCCAGCAGCGCGACTAGCGGTTACTCCTACAATGAGCAGTTCTTC
CDR3aa: CASSATSGYSYNEQFF

v_gene: TRBV15
j_gene: TRBJ2-1
d_gene: TRBD2
CDR3nt: TGTGCCACCAGCAGAGATGCGGCGGGAGGGCGTAATGAGCAGTTCTTC
CDR3aa: CATSRDAAGGRNEQFF

v_gene: TRBV21-1
j_gene: TRBJ2-1
d_gene: NA
CDR3nt: TGTGCCAGATCGGGACAGGGTAGGGTTGAGCAGTTCTTC
CDR3aa: CARSGQGRVEQFF

v_gene: TRBV21-1
j_gene: TRBJ1-5
d_gene: NA
CDR3nt: TGTGCCAGCAGACCAGGCAAATTCGAAAGGAGGGATCAGCCCCAGCATTTT
CDR3aa: CASRPGKFERRDQPQHF

v_gene: TRBV5-1
j_gene: TRBJ1-1
d_gene: TRBD1
CDR3nt: TGCGCCAGCAGCTTGGGACAGGGCCAGGGCACTGAAGCTTTCTTT
CDR3aa: CASSLGQGQGTEAFF

v_gene: TRBV19
j_gene: TRBJ2-3
d_gene: NA
CDR3nt: TGTGCCAGTAGTATTGTCTGGGAGAGGCCAGATACGCAGTATTTT
CDR3aa: CASSIVWERPDTQYF

v_gene: TRBV23-1
j_gene: TRBJ1-3
d_gene: NA
CDR3nt: TGCGCCAGTTCAACAGGGATATCTGGAAACACCATATATTTT
CDR3aa: CASSTGISGNTIYF

v_gene: TRBV18
j_gene: TRBJ2-7
d_gene: NA
CDR3nt: TGTGCCAGCTCACCTGGAGTGACAGGCTCCTACGAGCAGTACTTC
CDR3aa: CASSPGVTGSYEQYF

v_gene: TRBV5-4
j_gene: TRBJ2-1
d_gene: TRBD2
CDR3nt: TGTGCCAGCAGCTTGGGGGGCGGGAGCCACAATGAGCAGTTCTTC
CDR3aa: CASSLGGGSHNEQFF

v_gene: TRBV7-2
j_gene: TRBJ2-3
d_gene: NA
CDR3nt: TGTGCCAGCAGCTTGCGGACAGAGAGCACAGATACGCAGTATTTT
CDR3aa: CASSLRTESTDTQYF

v_gene: TRBV7-7
j_gene: TRBJ2-1
d_gene: TRBD1
CDR3nt: TGTGCTAGCAGCTTAGACGGGACAGAGATTCATGAGCAGTTCTTC
CDR3aa: CASSLDGTEIHEQFF

v_gene: TRBV6-1
j_gene: TRBJ1-4
d_gene: TRBD1
CDR3nt: TGTGCCAGCAGCGGTAGACAGGGGGCTCATGAAAAACTGTTTTTT
CDR3aa: CASSGRQGAHEKLFF

v_gene: TRBV5-5
j_gene: TRBJ1-2
d_gene: NA
CDR3nt: TGTGCCAGCAGTTCAGGGGAGACTAACTATGGCTACACCTTC
CDR3aa: CASSSGETNYGYTF

v_gene: TRBV7-9
j_gene: TRBJ2-7
d_gene: NA
CDR3nt: TGTTCCAGCAGCCCGTCGGGGGAAGAGCAGTACTTC
CDR3aa: CSSSPSGEEQYF